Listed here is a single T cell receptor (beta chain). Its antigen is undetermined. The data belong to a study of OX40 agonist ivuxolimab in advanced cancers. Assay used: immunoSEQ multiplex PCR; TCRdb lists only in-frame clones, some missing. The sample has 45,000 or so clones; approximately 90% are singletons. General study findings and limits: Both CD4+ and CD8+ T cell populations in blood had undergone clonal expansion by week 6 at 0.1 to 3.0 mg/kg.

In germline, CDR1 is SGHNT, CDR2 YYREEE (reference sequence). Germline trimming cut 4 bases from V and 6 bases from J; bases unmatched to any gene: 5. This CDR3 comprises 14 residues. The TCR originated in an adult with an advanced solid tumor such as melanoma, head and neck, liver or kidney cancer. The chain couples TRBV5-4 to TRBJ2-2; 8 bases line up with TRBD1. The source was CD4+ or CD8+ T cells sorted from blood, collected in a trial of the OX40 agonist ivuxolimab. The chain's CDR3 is CASSPRQGSGELFF. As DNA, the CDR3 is TGTGCCAGCAGCCCCCGACAGGGGTCCGGGGAGCTGTTTTTT.